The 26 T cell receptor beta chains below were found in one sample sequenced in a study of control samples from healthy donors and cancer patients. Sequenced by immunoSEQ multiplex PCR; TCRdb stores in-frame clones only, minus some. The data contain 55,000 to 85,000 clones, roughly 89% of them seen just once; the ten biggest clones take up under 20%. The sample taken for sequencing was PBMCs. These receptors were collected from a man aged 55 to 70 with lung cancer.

The CDR3 DNA reads as TGTGCCATTGGCGACACGAACACTGAAGCTTTCTTT. It translates to CAIGDTNTEAFF. The rearrangement links TRBV15 to TRBJ1-1, with unresolved D. The CDR3 sequence is 12 residues long. V dropped 10 bases and J dropped 1 base, with 10 bases sitting between them. Per the germline V gene, CDR1 is LNHNV and CDR2 is YYDKDF (reference sequence).

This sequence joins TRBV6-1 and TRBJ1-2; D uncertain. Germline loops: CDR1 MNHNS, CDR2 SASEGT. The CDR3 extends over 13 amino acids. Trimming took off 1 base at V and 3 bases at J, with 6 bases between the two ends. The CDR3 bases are TGTGCCAGCAGTGAAGAAGAGCACTATGGCTACACCTTC. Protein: CASSEEEHYGYTF.

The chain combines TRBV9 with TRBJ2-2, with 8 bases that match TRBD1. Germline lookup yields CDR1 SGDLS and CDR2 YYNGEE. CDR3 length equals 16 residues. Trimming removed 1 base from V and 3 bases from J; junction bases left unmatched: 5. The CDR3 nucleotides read TGTGCCAGCAGCGTACAGGGGGCCGAATACACCGGGGAGCTGTTTTTT. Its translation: CASSVQGAEYTGELFF.

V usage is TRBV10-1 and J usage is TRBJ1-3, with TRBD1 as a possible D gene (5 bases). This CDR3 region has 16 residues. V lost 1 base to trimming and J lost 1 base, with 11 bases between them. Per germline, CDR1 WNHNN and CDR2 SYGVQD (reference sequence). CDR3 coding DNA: TGCGCCAGCAGTGAGTTGGGACTTGCGTCTGGAAACACCATATATTTT. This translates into CASSELGLASGNTIYF.

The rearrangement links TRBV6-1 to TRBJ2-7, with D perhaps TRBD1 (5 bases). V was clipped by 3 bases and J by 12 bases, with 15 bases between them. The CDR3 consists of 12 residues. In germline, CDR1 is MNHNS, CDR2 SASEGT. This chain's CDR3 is CASSDMDNSRYF. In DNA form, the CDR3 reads TGTGCCAGCAGTGATATGGACAATAGCCGGTACTTC.

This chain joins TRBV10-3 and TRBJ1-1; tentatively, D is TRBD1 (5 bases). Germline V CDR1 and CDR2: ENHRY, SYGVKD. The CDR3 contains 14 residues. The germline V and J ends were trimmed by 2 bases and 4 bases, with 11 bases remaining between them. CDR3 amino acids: CAISEGSGGTEAFF. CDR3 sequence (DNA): TGTGCCATCAGTGAGGGCTCCGGGGGCACTGAAGCTTTCTTT.

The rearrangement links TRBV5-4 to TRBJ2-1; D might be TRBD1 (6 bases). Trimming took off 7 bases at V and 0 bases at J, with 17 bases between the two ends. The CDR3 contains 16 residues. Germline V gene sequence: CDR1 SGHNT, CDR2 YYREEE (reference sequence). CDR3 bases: TGTGCCAGCGCCCCCCCAGGGACAAGCTCCTACAATGAGCAGTTCTTC. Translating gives CASAPPGTSSYNEQFF.

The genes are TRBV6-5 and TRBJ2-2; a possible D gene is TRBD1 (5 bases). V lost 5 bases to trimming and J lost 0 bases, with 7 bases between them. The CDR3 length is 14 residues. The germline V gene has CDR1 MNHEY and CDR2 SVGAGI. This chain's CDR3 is CASSKTANTGELFF. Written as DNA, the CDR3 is TGTGCCAGCAGTAAGACAGCGAACACCGGGGAGCTGTTTTTT.

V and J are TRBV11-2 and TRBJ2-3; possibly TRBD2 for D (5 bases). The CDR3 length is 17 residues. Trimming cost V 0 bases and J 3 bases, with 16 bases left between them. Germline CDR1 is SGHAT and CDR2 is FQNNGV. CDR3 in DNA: TGTGCCAGCAGCTTAGATCTCGGTGGAGGCCGAACAGATACGCAGTATTTT. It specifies CASSLDLGGGRTDTQYF.

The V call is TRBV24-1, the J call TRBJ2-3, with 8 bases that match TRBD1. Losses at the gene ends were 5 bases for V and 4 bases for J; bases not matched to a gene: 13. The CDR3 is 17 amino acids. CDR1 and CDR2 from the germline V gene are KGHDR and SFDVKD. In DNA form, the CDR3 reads TGTGCCACCAGTGCTTCCACAGGGGGGCGAATCCCAGATACGCAGTATTTT. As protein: CATSASTGGRIPDTQYF.

The CDR3 region is CASSLGSADYGYTF. The CDR3, as DNA: TGTGCCAGCAGCTTAGGTTCAGCAGACTATGGCTACACCTTC. The V and J genes are TRBV7-9 and TRBJ1-2, with unresolved D. The CDR3 totals 14 residues. The germline V gene has CDR1 SEHNR and CDR2 FQNEAQ (reference sequence). V was clipped by 1 base and J by 3 bases, with 9 bases between them.

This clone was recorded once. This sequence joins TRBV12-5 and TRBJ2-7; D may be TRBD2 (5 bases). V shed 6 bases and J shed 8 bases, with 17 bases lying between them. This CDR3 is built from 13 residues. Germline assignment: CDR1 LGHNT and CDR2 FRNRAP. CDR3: CASGRSEGPKQYF. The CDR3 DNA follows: TGTGCTAGTGGCCGGTCCGAGGGCCCGAAGCAGTACTTC.

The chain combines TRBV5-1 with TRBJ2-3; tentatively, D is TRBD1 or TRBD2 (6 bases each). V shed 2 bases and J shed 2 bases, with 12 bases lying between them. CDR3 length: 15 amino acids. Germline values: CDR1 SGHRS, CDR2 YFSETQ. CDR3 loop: CASSFTGAPTDTQYF. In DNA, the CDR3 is TGCGCCAGCAGCTTCACGGGGGCCCCCACAGATACGCAGTATTTT. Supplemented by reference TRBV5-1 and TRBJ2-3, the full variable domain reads KAGVTQTPRYLIKTRGQQVTLSCSPISGHRSVSWYQQTPGQGLQFLFEYFSETQRNKGNFPGRFSGRQFSNSRSEMNVSTLELGDSALYLCASSFTGAPTDTQYFGPGTRLTVL.

The CDR3 nucleotides are TGTGCCAGCAGTCGGGCCCGGGGGGCTAGCACAGATACGCAGTATTTT. Translation gives CASSRARGASTDTQYF. The chain carries TRBV7-9 and TRBJ2-3; perhaps TRBD2 as D (7 bases). CDR1 is SEHNR and CDR2 is FQNEAQ in the germline V gene (reference sequence). This CDR3 spans 16 amino acids. Deletions cut 6 bases from V and 0 bases from J, with 16 bases between.

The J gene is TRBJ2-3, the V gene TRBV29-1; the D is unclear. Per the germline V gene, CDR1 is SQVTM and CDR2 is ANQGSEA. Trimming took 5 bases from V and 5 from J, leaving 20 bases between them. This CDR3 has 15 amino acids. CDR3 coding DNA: TGCAGCGTTAAAGGATCCCAGGTACGTCGAGATACGCAGTATTTT. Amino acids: CSVKGSQVRRDTQYF.

The CDR3 loop is CASTTTGEEQYV. CDR3 sequence (DNA): TGTGCCAGCACCACCACAGGGGAGGAGCAGTACGTC. The chain joins TRBV6-6 to TRBJ2-7, with 7 bases aligning to TRBD1. V gave up 7 bases and J gave up 7 bases; unmatched junction bases: 7. The CDR3 runs 12 residues. The germline V gene has CDR1 MNHNY and CDR2 SVGAGI (reference sequence).

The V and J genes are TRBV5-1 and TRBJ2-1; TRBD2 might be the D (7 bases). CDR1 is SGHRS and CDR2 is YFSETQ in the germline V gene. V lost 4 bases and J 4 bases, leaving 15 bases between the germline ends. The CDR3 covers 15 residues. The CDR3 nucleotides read TGCGCCAGCAGCCGCGGGGGCTCGGGGTACAATGAGCAGTTCTTC. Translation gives CASSRGGSGYNEQFF. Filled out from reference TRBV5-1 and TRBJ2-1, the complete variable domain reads KAGVTQTPRYLIKTRGQQVTLSCSPISGHRSVSWYQQTPGQGLQFLFEYFSETQRNKGNFPGRFSGRQFSNSRSEMNVSTLELGDSALYLCASSRGGSGYNEQFFGPGTRLTVL.

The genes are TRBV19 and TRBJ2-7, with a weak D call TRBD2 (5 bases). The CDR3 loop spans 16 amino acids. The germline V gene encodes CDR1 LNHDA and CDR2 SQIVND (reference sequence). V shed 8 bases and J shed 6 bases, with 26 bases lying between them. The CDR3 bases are TGTGCCAGTCCTAAGAGAGGGCTTGATGCTTGGTCCGAGCAGTACGTC. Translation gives CASPKRGLDAWSEQYV.

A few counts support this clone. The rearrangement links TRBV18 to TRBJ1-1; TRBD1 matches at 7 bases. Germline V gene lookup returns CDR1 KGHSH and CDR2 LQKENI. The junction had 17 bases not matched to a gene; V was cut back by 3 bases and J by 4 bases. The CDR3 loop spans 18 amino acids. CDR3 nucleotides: TGTGCCAGCTCACCTCCAGGGGGAGGCAGTTGGATAAGCACTGAAGCTTTCTTT. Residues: CASSPPGGGSWISTEAFF.

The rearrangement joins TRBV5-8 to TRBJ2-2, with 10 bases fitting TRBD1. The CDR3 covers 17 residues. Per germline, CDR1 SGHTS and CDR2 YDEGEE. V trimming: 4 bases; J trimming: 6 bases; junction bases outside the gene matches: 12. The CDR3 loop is CASSIALGTGVPGELFF. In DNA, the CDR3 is TGTGCCAGCAGCATTGCCCTTGGGACAGGGGTTCCCGGGGAGCTGTTTTTT.

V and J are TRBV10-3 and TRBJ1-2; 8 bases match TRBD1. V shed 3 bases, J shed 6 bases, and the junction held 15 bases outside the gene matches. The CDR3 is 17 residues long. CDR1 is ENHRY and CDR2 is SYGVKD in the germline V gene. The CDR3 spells CAISDSPIRTGRNGYTF. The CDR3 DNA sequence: TGTGCCATCAGTGATTCGCCTATTCGGACAGGGAGGAATGGCTACACCTTC.

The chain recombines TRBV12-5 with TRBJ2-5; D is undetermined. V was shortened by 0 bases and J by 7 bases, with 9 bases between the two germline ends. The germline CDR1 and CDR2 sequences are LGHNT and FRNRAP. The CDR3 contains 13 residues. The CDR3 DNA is TGTGCTAGTGGTTTGGTGGGCGAGGTGACCCAGTACTTC. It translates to CASGLVGEVTQYF.

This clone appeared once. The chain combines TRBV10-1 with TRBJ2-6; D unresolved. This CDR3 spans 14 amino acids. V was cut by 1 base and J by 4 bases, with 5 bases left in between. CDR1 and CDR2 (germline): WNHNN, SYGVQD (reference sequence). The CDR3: CASSEWAGANVLTF. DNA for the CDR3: TGCGCCAGCAGTGAGTGGGCCGGGGCCAACGTCCTGACTTTC.

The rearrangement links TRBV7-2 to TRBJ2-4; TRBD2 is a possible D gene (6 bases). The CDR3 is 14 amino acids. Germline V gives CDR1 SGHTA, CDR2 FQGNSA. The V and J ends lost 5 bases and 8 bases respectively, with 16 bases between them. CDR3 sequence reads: CASSPGLLWYIQYF. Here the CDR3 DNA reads TGTGCCAGCAGCCCGGGACTCCTCTGGTACATTCAGTACTTC.

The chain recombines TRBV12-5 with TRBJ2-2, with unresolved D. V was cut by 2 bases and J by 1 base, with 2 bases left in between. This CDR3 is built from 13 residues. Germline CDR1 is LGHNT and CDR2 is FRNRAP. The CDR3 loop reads CASGLMNTGELFF. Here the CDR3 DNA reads TGTGCTAGTGGTTTGATGAACACCGGGGAGCTGTTTTTT.

The CDR3 here is CASSYSWSSYEQYF. The CDR3 DNA reads TGTGCCAGCAGTTACTCCTGGAGCTCCTACGAGCAGTACTTC. This sequence joins TRBV6-6 and TRBJ2-7; D is unresolved. The CDR3 spans 14 residues. V was pared by 0 bases and J by 0 bases, with 6 bases between. Germline V gene data show CDR1 as MNHNY and CDR2 as SVGAGI (reference sequence).